This T cell receptor beta chain was captured in a study of cytomegalovirus exposure and HLA in healthy donors. The PCR had 60 Vbeta and 13 Jbeta primers. Measured with immunoSEQ multiplex PCR; TCRdb has only the in-frame clones, and not every one. The sample gives approximately 170,000 clones, approximately 84% of which show up once; 1% to 1.5% is in the top ten. In the case of this clone: Its antigen remains unknown.

The CDR3 totals 17 residues. Germline values: CDR1 SEHNR, CDR2 FQNEAQ (reference sequence). J lost 10 bases, V lost 10 bases, and 24 bases had no gene match. Study-level findings and limits: Associated with cytomegalovirus, according to the listing, were 150 to 200 TCR beta chains. Highly shared variants forming one cluster were likely a sequencing artifact.

This sequence originates from a man aged 50-60 years in good health and CMV-seropositive. The sample was PBMCs. This chain links TRBV7-9 with TRBJ2-1; 8 nucleotides agree with TRBD2. This CDR3 is CATTPLEARAAGVEQFF. The CDR3 bases are TGTGCCACCACTCCTCTTGAGGCCAGGGCAGCGGGGGTAGAGCAGTTCTTC. Variable domain in full (rest from reference TRBV7-9 and TRBJ2-1): DTGVSQNPRHKITKRGQNVTFRCDPISEHNRLYWYRQTLGQGPEFLTYFQNEAQLEKSRLLSDRFSAERPKGSFSTLEIQRTEQGDSAMYLCATTPLEARAAGVEQFFGPGTRLTVL.